The 9 T cell receptor beta chains listed next were all sequenced from one sample in a study of blood T cell repertoires in COVID-19. Generated by immunoSEQ multiplex PCR, the TCRdb table keeps only in-frame clones and is missing some. In the table there are roughly 250,000 clones, 90% of which are singletons. The sequenced sample consisted of peripheral blood. The receptors derive from a woman aged 40 to 50 with acute or convalescent COVID-19.

This clone was counted once. The chain employs TRBV5-1 and TRBJ1-1; TRBD1 matches 8 bases. CDR1 and CDR2 (germline): SGHRS, YFSETQ. The CDR3 spans 13 residues. After removal of 0 bases from V and 7 bases from J, the junction contained 2 bases not matched to a gene. The CDR3 loop is CASSLGQGFEAFF. The CDR3 region has the DNA TGCGCCAGCAGCTTGGGACAGGGGTTTGAAGCTTTCTTT.

This clone was observed a single time. The chain links TRBV4-2 to TRBJ2-3, with 10 bases lining up with TRBD2. This CDR3 contains 16 residues. The V gene end was trimmed by 4 bases and the J gene end by 2 bases; junction bases not matched to a gene: 6. Germline CDR1 and CDR2: LGHNA and YNFKEQ. Written as DNA, the CDR3 is TGTGCCAGCAGCCGAACTAGCGGGGAGTTCACAGATACGCAGTATTTT. It yields the protein CASSRTSGEFTDTQYF.

The gene calls are TRBV5-6 and TRBJ2-7; D might be TRBD1 (6 bases). This CDR3 is built from 13 residues. Trimming removed 0 bases at V and 7 bases at J, with 11 bases between. Germline values: CDR1 SGHDT, CDR2 YYEEEE. The CDR3 region is CASSLDRGGEQYV. The CDR3 region has the DNA TGTGCCAGCAGCTTGGACAGAGGGGGAGAGCAGTACGTC.

This rearrangement joins TRBV10-2 to TRBJ2-7; TRBD1 might be the D (6 bases). V lost 6 bases, J lost 1 base, and 7 bases lay in between. This CDR3 region has 12 residues. Germline V lookup: CDR1 WSHSY, CDR2 SAAADI. In DNA form, the CDR3 reads TGCGCCAGCAGGGACAGTTCCTACGAGCAGTACGTC. Encoded protein: CASRDSSYEQYV.

V is TRBV5-6 and J is TRBJ1-2; D is undetermined. Germline CDR1 reads SGHDT; CDR2 reads YYEEEE. The CDR3 is made up of 15 amino acids. V was clipped by 3 bases and J by 4 bases, with 16 bases between them. The CDR3 DNA reads TGTGCCAGCAGCTACTTGGGAGGCTTGGTCTATGGCTACACCTTC. Amino acid sequence: CASSYLGGLVYGYTF. Full variable domain (missing parts from reference TRBV5-6 and TRBJ1-2): DAGVTQSPTHLIKTRGQQVTLRCSPKSGHDTVSWYQQALGQGPQFIFQYYEEEERQRGNFPDRFSGHQFPNYSSELNVNALLLGDSALYLCASSYLGGLVYGYTFGSGTRLTVV.

This rearrangement joins TRBV6-6 to TRBJ1-1; a weak D match, TRBD1 (6 bases). CDR1 is MNHNY and CDR2 is SVGAGI in the germline V gene (reference sequence). V lost 5 bases to trimming and J lost 0 bases, with 10 bases between them. This CDR3 contains 14 residues. CDR3 protein: CASSTGQLNTEAFF. In DNA, the CDR3 is TGTGCCAGCAGTACGGGACAATTGAACACTGAAGCTTTCTTT.

V and J are TRBV6-1 and TRBJ2-5, with 8 bases aligning to TRBD2. This CDR3 region has 15 residues. Losses at the gene ends were 2 bases for V and 5 bases for J; bases not matched to a gene: 7. Germline V gene sequence: CDR1 MNHNS, CDR2 SASEGT. The CDR3 is CASSELAGGGETQYF. CDR3 coding DNA: TGTGCCAGCAGTGAATTGGCGGGGGGCGGGGAGACCCAGTACTTC.

This sequence joins TRBV7-9 and TRBJ1-1, with TRBD1 matching over 7 bases. The V gene's germline CDR1 is SEHNR and CDR2 FQNEAQ (reference sequence). The CDR3 sequence is 16 residues long. Trimming at V came to 1 base and at J to 0 bases, leaving 5 bases not matched to a gene. The CDR3 loop reads CASSLVGRGMNTEAFF. The CDR3 region has the DNA TGTGCCAGCAGCTTAGTAGGCAGGGGGATGAACACTGAAGCTTTCTTT. Complete variable domain (other parts from reference TRBV7-9 and TRBJ1-1): DTGVSQNPRHKITKRGQNVTFRCDPISEHNRLYWYRQTLGQGPEFLTYFQNEAQLEKSRLLSDRFSAERPKGSFSTLEIQRTEQGDSAMYLCASSLVGRGMNTEAFFGQGTRLTVV.

This clone was seen more than once but under ten times. This chain uses TRBV6-4 with TRBJ2-3; D may be TRBD2 (5 bases). Trimming removed 0 bases at V and 7 bases at J, with 11 bases between. In germline, CDR1 is MRHNA, CDR2 SNTAGT. CDR3 length: 14 residues. CDR3 in DNA: TGTGCCAGCAGTGACTCGGACTCACCGAATACGCAGTATTTT. Amino acid sequence: CASSDSDSPNTQYF.